One sample yielded the 14 T cell receptor beta chains listed below, sequenced in a study of blood T cell repertoires in COVID-19. Repertoires were generated with immunoSEQ multiplex PCR, while TCRdb's copy carries only in-frame clones and drops some. The data contain a few hundred thousand clones, 65% to 90% of them singletons. Sequenced material: peripheral blood. The source is a human donor in a cohort sampled during active COVID-19.

The rearrangement uses TRBV27 and TRBJ2-2, with a weak D call TRBD1 (6 bases). Germline CDR1 is MNHEY and CDR2 is SMNVEV (reference sequence). V lost 6 bases and J lost 8, with 25 bases in between. This CDR3 region has 17 residues. CDR3 nucleotides: TGTGCCAGCAGCTCGACAGGACGATTTGTTCTTTCAGGGGAGCTGTTTTTT. This encodes CASSSTGRFVLSGELFF.

The chain carries TRBV10-1 and TRBJ2-1, with TRBD2 matching over 11 bases. Per germline, CDR1 WNHNN and CDR2 SYGVQD (reference sequence). V shed 1 base and J 7 bases; nucleotides not matched to a gene: 6. The CDR3 totals 16 residues. This CDR3 reads CASSELTSGALNEQFF. The CDR3 nucleotides are TGCGCCAGCAGTGAGTTGACTAGCGGGGCCTTGAATGAGCAGTTCTTC.

The chain combines TRBV7-8 with TRBJ2-7, with a tentative D call TRBD1 (6 bases). The CDR3 is made up of 16 amino acids. The ends were cut back, 1 base at V and 2 bases at J, with 15 bases in the middle. CDR1 SGHVS and CDR2 FQNEAQ come from the germline V gene. In DNA, the CDR3 is TGTGCCAGCAGCTTAGATCCGAACAGGGTAACCTACGAGCAGTACTTC. Protein product: CASSLDPNRVTYEQYF.

This chain joins TRBV25-1 and TRBJ1-1; 9 bases line up with TRBD1. V lost 4 bases and J lost 1; bases outside the gene matches: 1. The CDR3 consists of 14 residues. Germline assignment: CDR1 MGHDK and CDR2 SYGVNS. The CDR3 protein is CASSADRGNTEAFF. CDR3 DNA: TGTGCCAGCAGTGCGGACAGGGGGAACACTGAAGCTTTCTTT.

The chain uses TRBV18 and TRBJ1-6; the match to TRBD1 covers 8 bases. Germline CDR1 is KGHSH and CDR2 is LQKENI. The junction had 10 bases not matched to a gene; V was cut back by 6 bases and J by 12 bases. This CDR3 spans 14 amino acids. The CDR3 spells CASSLTGDGGPLHF. As DNA, the CDR3 is TGTGCCAGCTCCCTGACAGGGGATGGGGGACCCCTCCACTTT.

This sequence joins TRBV29-1 and TRBJ2-5; TRBD1 matches 9 bases. This CDR3 is 14 amino acids long. Germline CDR1 and CDR2: SQVTM and ANQGSEA. Trimming cost V 4 bases and J 4 bases; bases outside gene matches: 7. Here the CDR3 reads CSVVGGQGGETQYF. CDR3 nucleotides: TGCAGCGTTGTGGGGGGACAGGGTGGAGAGACCCAGTACTTC.

The CDR3 here is CASSLEGQGIHEQYF. The CDR3 nucleotides read TGTGCCAGCAGCTTGGAGGGACAGGGGATCCACGAGCAGTACTTC. This chain links TRBV5-6 with TRBJ2-7; 10 bases agree with TRBD1. The CDR3 loop spans 15 amino acids. Germline values: CDR1 SGHDT, CDR2 YYEEEE. Unmatched junction bases numbered 5, after V lost 0 bases and J lost 5 bases.

J is TRBJ2-3 and V is TRBV9; tentatively, D is TRBD2 (6 bases). Trimming removed 1 base from V and 2 bases from J, with 14 bases in between. The germline CDR1 and CDR2 sequences are SGDLS and YYNGEE. The CDR3 runs 16 residues. The chain's CDR3 is CASSVRAGGFTDTQYF. The CDR3 DNA reads as TGTGCCAGCAGCGTACGGGCCGGGGGTTTCACAGATACGCAGTATTTT. The whole variable domain, filled in from reference TRBV9 and TRBJ2-3, reads DSGVTQTPKHLITATGQRVTLRCSPRSGDLSVYWYQQSLDQGLQFLIQYYNGEERAKGNILERFSAQQFPDLHSELNLSSLELGDSALYFCASSVRAGGFTDTQYFGPGTRLTVL.

Concerning this clone itself: An end of the junction does not agree with germline; a read error may underlie this. The chain links TRBV6-1 to TRBJ2-1; TRBD1 might be the D (5 bases). CDR1 MNHNS and CDR2 SASEGT come from the germline V gene. This CDR3 is 15 amino acids long. The CDR3 loop reads CASSEGGSSFNEQFF. The CDR3 DNA follows: TGTGCCAGCAGTGAAGGGGGCAGCTCCTTCAATGAGCAGTTCTTC.

This clone was found once. The sample carries other DNA sequences with the same CDR3. This sequence joins TRBV7-9 and TRBJ1-2; 8 bases align to TRBD1. With 5 bases clipped from V and 4 bases from J, the junction kept 6 bases outside the gene matches. This CDR3 spans 14 amino acids. In germline, CDR1 is SEHNR, CDR2 FQNEAQ (reference sequence). The CDR3 protein is CASSPRQGTYGYTF. In DNA form, the CDR3 reads TGTGCCAGCAGCCCCCGACAGGGGACCTATGGCTACACCTTC.

The chain joins TRBV29-1 to TRBJ1-1; D perhaps matches TRBD1 (5 bases). The CDR3 runs to 13 residues. The ends were cut back, 0 bases at V and 4 bases at J, with 9 bases in the middle. Germline V gives CDR1 SQVTM, CDR2 ANQGSEA. The CDR3 region has the DNA TGCAGCGTTGAAGATCCGGGGGGCACTGAAGCTTTCTTT. This sequence encodes CSVEDPGGTEAFF.

The rearrangement uses TRBV11-2 and TRBJ2-2; TRBD1 aligns across 8 bases. The CDR3 runs 14 residues. The ends lost 5 bases at V and 5 bases at J; junction bases unmatched: 4. Germline CDR1 and CDR2: SGHAT and FQNNGV. The CDR3: CASSRDRQTGELFF. The CDR3 coding sequence is TGTGCCAGCAGCCGGGACAGGCAGACCGGGGAGCTGTTTTTT.

This rearrangement joins TRBV6-5 to TRBJ1-1; 9 bases line up with TRBD1. V was pared by 1 base and J by 3 bases, with 3 bases of the junction left unmatched. CDR1 and CDR2 (germline): MNHEY, SVGAGI. This CDR3 comprises 15 residues. The DNA for the CDR3 is TGTGCCAGCAGTTACTTGGACAGGGGCGACACTGAAGCTTTCTTT. Protein: CASSYLDRGDTEAFF.

The chain links TRBV9 to TRBJ2-6; D possibly corresponds to TRBD1 (6 bases). CDR1 SGDLS and CDR2 YYNGEE come from the germline V gene. With 3 bases removed from V and 0 bases from J, the gap between germline ends came to 16 bases. CDR3 length: 18 amino acids. As DNA, the CDR3 is TGTGCCAGCAGCGCTAACCCACTGGACAGCTCTGGGGCCAACGTCCTGACTTTC. This codes for CASSANPLDSSGANVLTF. The full variable domain, rest sourced from reference TRBV9 and TRBJ2-6, is DSGVTQTPKHLITATGQRVTLRCSPRSGDLSVYWYQQSLDQGLQFLIQYYNGEERAKGNILERFSAQQFPDLHSELNLSSLELGDSALYFCASSANPLDSSGANVLTFGAGSRLTVL.